This T cell receptor beta chain comes out of a study of blood T cell repertoires in COVID-19. In the study overall: There were acute and convalescent COVID-19 samples, and they came from the United States, Italy and Spain. From T cells, B-cell-depleted T cells, or PBMCs came the material, which was cDNA or gDNA.

Looked up from germline, CDR1 is SGHKS and CDR2 is YYEKEE (reference sequence). The CDR3 extends over 16 amino acids. V lost 4 bases to trimming and J lost 2 bases; unmatched junction nucleotides: 10. Methods used by the authors: Nucleated cell counts were estimated from reference gene primer amplification. Assay used: immunoSEQ multiplex PCR; TCRdb lists only in-frame clones, some missing. V, J and clone size are those of that table, while D and trimming were read from the DNA. Here the sample spans about 210,000 clones, roughly 82% being singletons. Material for sequencing was peripheral blood. This sequence originates from a middle-aged woman with acute or convalescent COVID-19. J is TRBJ2-3 and V is TRBV5-5, with 7 positions matching TRBD2. The CDR3 nucleotides read TGTGCCAGCAGCAAAGGACTAGTCGAGGTCACAGATACGCAGTATTTT. Its translation is CASSKGLVEVTDTQYF.